One and the same sample provided the 24 T cell receptor beta chains below, sequenced in a study of T cells in Graves' hyperthyroidism and ophthalmopathy. It was RNA transcripts that yielded the amplified TCR beta CDR3 regions. During a first-round RT-PCR of the TCR CDR3, the HTBI primer set was used. In TCRdb, the multiplex PCR reads were re-called with MiXCR into one record per CDR3 protein. The top ten hold 6.5% to 9% of the sample, which has approximately 640,000 distinct CDR3 sequences, 45% seen once. What was sequenced was peripheral blood or thyroid tissue (not recorded which). These receptors all stem from an adult man with Graves' disease, either hyperthyroidism or ophthalmopathy (not recorded which).

This clonotype appeared a few times. The V gene is TRBV7-6, the J gene TRBJ1-3; 8 positions agree with TRBD1. CDR1 is SGHVS and CDR2 is FNYEAQ in the germline V gene. The J segment lost 0 bases and the V segment lost 5 bases, leaving 3 bases of the junction unmatched. CDR3 size: 15 residues. The CDR3 loop is CASSRDRRSGNTIYF. The CDR3, as DNA: TGTGCCAGCAGCCGGGACAGGCGCTCTGGAAACACCATATATTTT.

This clonotype has only a few counts. The genes are TRBV12-3 or TRBV12-4 and TRBJ1-2; possible D gene TRBD1, 6 bases. V shed 5 bases and J shed 2 bases, with 15 bases lying between them. The CDR3 is 15 residues long. CDR3 nucleotides: TGTGCCAGCAGTCTCGATGGACAGCGGAACTATGGCTACACCTTC. The encoded protein is CASSLDGQRNYGYTF.

V and J are TRBV7-9 and TRBJ2-7; the match to TRBD2 covers 13 bases. Per the germline V gene, CDR1 is SEHNR and CDR2 is FQNEAQ (reference sequence). V was pared by 4 bases and J by 3 bases, with 3 bases of the junction left unmatched. There are 15 residues in the CDR3. The DNA of the CDR3 is TGTGCCAGCAGCTGGGGACTAGCGGGAAACTACGAGCAGTACTTC. It codes for CASSWGLAGNYEQYF. Full variable domain (missing parts from reference TRBV7-9 and TRBJ2-7): DTGVSQNPRHKITKRGQNVTFRCDPISEHNRLYWYRQTLGQGPEFLTYFQNEAQLEKSRLLSDRFSAERPKGSFSTLEIQRTEQGDSAMYLCASSWGLAGNYEQYFGPGTRLTVT.

The genes are TRBV29-1 and TRBJ2-7, with D hard to call. Germline V gene data show CDR1 as SQVTM and CDR2 as ANQGSEA. The germline V and J ends were trimmed by 0 bases and 2 bases, with 5 bases remaining between them. The CDR3 runs to 12 residues. The CDR3 spells CSVEETTYEQYF. The CDR3 nucleotides are TGCAGCGTTGAAGAAACGACCTACGAGCAGTACTTC.

This clonotype was seen many times. V usage is TRBV6-5 and J usage is TRBJ1-1, with no clear D. V dropped 0 bases and J dropped 1 base, with 6 bases sitting between them. The CDR3 consists of 14 residues. CDR1 and CDR2 from the germline V gene are MNHEY and SVGAGI. CDR3 sequence reads: CASSYSPGNTEAFF. Here the CDR3 DNA reads TGTGCCAGCAGTTACTCACCGGGGAACACTGAAGCTTTCTTT.

The rearrangement links TRBV7-2 to TRBJ2-7; 7 bases map to TRBD2. Germline V gives CDR1 SGHTA, CDR2 FQGNSA. V was clipped by 0 bases and J by 6 bases; unmatched bases: 11. The CDR3 consists of 16 residues. CDR3 residues: CASSLALAEGQLEQYF. For the CDR3, the DNA is TGTGCCAGCAGCTTAGCCCTAGCGGAGGGGCAGCTCGAGCAGTACTTC.

This chain links TRBV5-1 with TRBJ1-2, with D possibly being TRBD1 (5 bases). The V gene's germline CDR1 is SGHRS and CDR2 YFSETQ. The CDR3 has 15 residues. Deletions cut 0 bases from V and 4 bases from J, with 13 bases between. CDR3 in amino acids: CASSLAGGDGYGYTF. The CDR3 region has the DNA TGCGCCAGCAGCTTGGCGGGGGGTGACGGCTATGGCTACACCTTC.

In its sample, this clonotype was seen once. The chain employs TRBV13 and TRBJ2-2; 9 nucleotides line up with TRBD2. Trimming at V came to 5 bases and at J to 5 bases, leaving 12 bases not matched to a gene. The CDR3 spans 17 residues. CDR1 PRHDT and CDR2 FYEKMQ come from the germline V gene (reference sequence). The CDR3 loop reads CASSLRSGAGGTGELFF. CDR3 nucleotide sequence: TGTGCCAGCAGCCTAAGATCAGGGGCGGGAGGGACCGGGGAGCTGTTTTTT.

The chain is built from TRBV7-6 and TRBJ1-1; 11 bases are shared with TRBD1. The junction had 10 bases not matched to a gene; V was cut back by 5 bases and J by 5 bases. Germline values: CDR1 SGHVS, CDR2 FNYEAQ. CDR3 length equals 16 residues. CDR3 nucleotide sequence: TGTGCCAGCAGCCCCGGGACAGGGGGATTGGAGACTGAAGCTTTCTTT. Translating gives CASSPGTGGLETEAFF.

This clonotype was counted a single time. The chain combines TRBV10-3 with TRBJ1-2; 8 bases line up with TRBD1. Per germline, CDR1 ENHRY and CDR2 SYGVKD. Germline trimming cut 4 bases from V and 3 bases from J; bases unmatched to any gene: 4. The CDR3 runs 14 residues. The CDR3 coding sequence is TGTGCCATCAGTGCAGAACAGGGGGACTATGGCTACACCTTC. Its translation is CAISAEQGDYGYTF.

This clonotype was counted only a few times. This chain connects TRBV7-2 to TRBJ1-1; D is ambiguous. There are 14 residues in the CDR3. V was pared by 6 bases and J by 2 bases, with 13 bases between. CDR1 is SGHTA and CDR2 is FQGNSA in the germline V gene. In nucleotides, the CDR3 is TGTGCCAGCAGTTGGGCACACCCCAACACTGAAGCTTTCTTT. As protein: CASSWAHPNTEAFF.

This clonotype came up many times. The J gene is TRBJ1-4, the V gene TRBV2, with 10 positions matching TRBD1. Germline CDR1 SNHLY, CDR2 FYNNEI. V trimming: 3 bases; J trimming: 8 bases; junction bases outside the gene matches: 3. This CDR3 has 14 residues. CDR3 amino acids: CASSETGGLEKLFF. The CDR3 bases are TGTGCCAGCAGTGAGACAGGGGGCTTGGAAAAACTGTTTTTT.

This chain uses TRBV20-1 with TRBJ1-2; 7 bases match TRBD1. This CDR3 contains 11 residues. The V and J ends lost 6 bases and 4 bases, in that order; junction bases with no gene match: 2. The germline gives CDR1 DFQATT, CDR2 SNEGSKA (reference sequence). This CDR3 reads CSATGIYGYTF. The CDR3 nucleotides are TGCAGTGCGACAGGGATCTATGGCTACACCTTC.

As regards this clonotype: Just one base apart from a much larger clone, this may be a read error. The rearrangement links TRBV7-2 to TRBJ1-3, with D possibly matching TRBD1 (5 bases). Germline loops: CDR1 SGHTA, CDR2 FQGNSA. CDR3 length: 14 amino acids. Trimming pared 5 bases from V and 4 bases from J, leaving 12 bases between. Here the CDR3 DNA reads TGTGCCAGCAGCCCCGACAGTTACGGAAACACCATATATTTT. Translating it yields CASSPDSYGNTIYF.

Of note for this clonotype: It may be a read error: a sequence one base away is much more abundant. This chain connects TRBV29-1 to TRBJ1-1, with D maybe TRBD1 (6 bases). Germline V gene lookup returns CDR1 SQVTM and CDR2 ANQGSEA. This CDR3 contains 13 residues. Trimming removed 7 bases at V and 7 bases at J, with 19 bases between. Here the CDR3 reads CSAEGGRAGEAFF. The DNA for the CDR3 is TGCAGCGCCGAGGGGGGTAGGGCTGGTGAAGCTTTCTTT.

In the case of this clonotype: A single base separates this from a much larger clone, so it may be a read error. The gene calls are TRBV24-1 and TRBJ1-1; D uncertain. There are 12 residues in the CDR3. V was trimmed by 6 bases and J by 2 bases, leaving 6 bases between them. CDR1 is KGHDR, CDR2 SFDVKD, per germline. Written as DNA, the CDR3 is TGTGCCACCAGTTATTATAACACTGAAGCTTTCTTT. It yields the protein CATSYYNTEAFF.

On this clonotype: Likely a read error: the CDR3 ends without its conserved phenylalanine or tryptophan. V and J are TRBV9 and TRBJ2-5, with D possibly TRBD2 on 6 matching bases. The V end was cut by 0 bases, the J end by 2 bases, with 11 bases between. The CDR3 is made up of 15 amino acids. The V gene's germline CDR1 is SGDLS and CDR2 YYNGEE. Here the CDR3 reads CASSVAHSGQETQYI. In nucleotides, the CDR3 is TGTGCCAGCAGCGTAGCCCATAGCGGACAAGAGACCCAGTACATC.

As regards this clonotype: The junction and the germline gene differ at one end; a read error may be behind it. The chain employs TRBV10-3 and TRBJ2-7; 8 nucleotides align to TRBD1. The CDR3 has 18 residues. Germline V lookup: CDR1 ENHRY, CDR2 SYGVKD. CDR3 loop: CASSEVVAGGSKGYEQYF. In nucleotides, the CDR3 is TGTGCCAGCAGTGAAGTGGTGGCAGGGGGCTCGAAAGGCTACGAGCAGTACTTC.

This sequence joins TRBV15 and TRBJ1-4, with unresolved D. Germline values: CDR1 LNHNV, CDR2 YYDKDF (reference sequence). The CDR3 covers 16 residues. Trimming left V 3 bases short and J 7 bases short, with 18 bases between. The CDR3 region is CATSRMGGLDTEKLFF. CDR3 coding DNA: TGTGCCACCAGCAGGATGGGAGGGCTCGACACTGAAAAACTGTTTTTT.

V gene TRBV2 combines with J gene TRBJ1-1; no firm D call. The CDR3 loop spans 15 amino acids. Trimming took 5 bases from V and 1 from J, leaving 14 bases between them. Germline V gene data show CDR1 as SNHLY and CDR2 as FYNNEI. CDR3 region: CASSLKGSWNTEAFF. The DNA for the CDR3 is TGTGCCAGCAGTTTAAAGGGATCGTGGAACACTGAAGCTTTCTTT.

This clonotype has ten or more counts. This chain uses TRBV12-3 or TRBV12-4 with TRBJ1-5, with 8 bases fitting TRBD1. The CDR3 has 14 residues. V lost 6 bases and J lost 2; bases outside the gene matches: 3. The CDR3 coding sequence is TGTGCCAGCAGGTCGGGACAGGGCAATCAGCCCCAGCATTTT. It specifies CASRSGQGNQPQHF.

This clonotype was seen ten or more times. The chain combines TRBV25-1 with TRBJ1-1; D might be TRBD1 (6 bases). V was pared by 3 bases and J by 7 bases, with 24 bases between. Germline CDR1 and CDR2: MGHDK and SYGVNS. The CDR3 sequence is 17 residues long. As DNA, the CDR3 is TGTGCCAGCAGTGATACACCCTTTTCGGGGGGCCCACTTGAAGCTTTCTTT. Translated: CASSDTPFSGGPLEAFF.

The V call is TRBV10-3, the J call TRBJ1-5; 11 bases align to TRBD1. Germline CDR1 and CDR2: ENHRY and SYGVKD. There are 18 residues in the CDR3. The junction had 14 bases not matched to a gene; V was cut back by 5 bases and J by 5 bases. The CDR3: CAISSLRDRGEGYQPQHF. The CDR3, as DNA: TGTGCCATCAGTTCACTCCGGGACAGGGGGGAGGGCTATCAGCCCCAGCATTTT.

J is TRBJ1-5 and V is TRBV20-1, with D possibly being TRBD1 (5 bases). The V gene's germline CDR1 is DFQATT and CDR2 SNEGSKA (reference sequence). The CDR3 consists of 11 residues. V lost 5 bases and J 11 bases, leaving 13 bases between the germline ends. CDR3 sequence reads: CSASQGETQHF. CDR3 bases: TGCAGTGCTTCGCAGGGAGAGACCCAGCATTTT.